The clone carrying this TCR beta chain was counted between two and nine times. The antigen is unknown. Trimming left V 5 bases short and J 0 bases short, with 14 bases between. CDR3 size: 17 residues. Germline lookup yields CDR1 SGHAT and CDR2 FQNNGV. These data originate in a study of OX40 agonist ivuxolimab in advanced cancers. About the research overall: The patients received ivuxolimab by intravenous route every 2 weeks at 0.01 to 10 mg/kg. Study-level points and caveats: By week 6 at 0.1 to 3.0 mg/kg, blood CD4+ and CD8+ T cells had expanded clonally. CD8+ T cells (on average) carried more expanded clones than CD4+ T cells. It was not determined which antigens were specifically recognized by the peripheral T cells that had undergone clonal expansion.

Using immunoSEQ multiplex PCR, the repertoire was profiled, and TCRdb retains in-frame clones only, with some absent. The sample has over 70,000 clones; about 73% are singletons. V is TRBV11-2 and J is TRBJ2-6; D is perhaps TRBD1 (6 bases). The TCR was taken from an adult with an advanced solid tumor such as melanoma, head and neck, liver or kidney cancer. The source material was CD4+ or CD8+ T cells sorted from blood, sampled in a trial of the OX40 agonist ivuxolimab. DNA of the CDR3: TGTGCCAGCAGCCCCCACAGGGCCCGCTCTGGGGCCAACGTCCTGACTTTC. As protein: CASSPHRARSGANVLTF.